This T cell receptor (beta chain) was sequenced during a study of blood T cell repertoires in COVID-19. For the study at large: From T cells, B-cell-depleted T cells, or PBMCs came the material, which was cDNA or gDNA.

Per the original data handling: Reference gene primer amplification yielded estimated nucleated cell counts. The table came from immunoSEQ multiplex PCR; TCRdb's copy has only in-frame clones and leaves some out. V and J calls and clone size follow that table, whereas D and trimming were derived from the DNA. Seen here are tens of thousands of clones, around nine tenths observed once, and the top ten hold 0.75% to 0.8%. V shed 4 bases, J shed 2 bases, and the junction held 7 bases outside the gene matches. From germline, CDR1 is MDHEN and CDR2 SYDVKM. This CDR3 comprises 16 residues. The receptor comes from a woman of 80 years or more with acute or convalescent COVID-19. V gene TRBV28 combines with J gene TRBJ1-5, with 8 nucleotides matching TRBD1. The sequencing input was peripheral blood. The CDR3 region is CASSSPQGARNQPQHF. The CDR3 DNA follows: TGTGCCAGCAGTTCGCCCCAGGGGGCGCGCAATCAGCCCCAGCATTTT.